Each of the 20 T cell receptor beta chains below was sequenced from the same sample in a study of identical twins. TCRdb re-analysed the 5' RACE reads in MiXCR, keeping a single row per CDR3 protein. The repertoire consists of more than 1.5 million distinct CDR3 sequences, with around a third occurring once and the leading ten covering around 0.3%. Material: cord blood. Source of these receptors: a newborn girl in good health.

This clonotype was seen at least ten times. The V gene is TRBV18, the J gene TRBJ1-2; D is uncertain. The germline V gene has CDR1 KGHSH and CDR2 LQKENI. Trimming cost V 8 bases and J 5 bases, with 15 bases left between them. The CDR3 runs 13 residues. This CDR3 reads CASSPGGIYGYTF. The CDR3 nucleotides read TGTGCCAGCAGCCCCGGCGGAATTTATGGCTACACCTTC.

There are many counts of this clonotype. This chain connects TRBV10-3 to TRBJ2-7; 8 bases agree with TRBD1. The CDR3 has 15 amino acids. Trimming at V came to 6 bases and at J to 2 bases, leaving 9 bases not matched to a gene. Germline CDR1 and CDR2: ENHRY and SYGVKD. CDR3 amino acids: CAISAGTGETYEQYF. The CDR3 DNA reads as TGTGCCATCAGCGCCGGGACAGGAGAGACCTACGAGCAGTACTTC.

This clonotype was picked up one time. The chain employs TRBV7-2 and TRBJ1-1; D gene ambiguous. Looked up from germline, CDR1 is SGHTA and CDR2 is FQGNSA. The CDR3 is 13 residues long. Trimming left V 5 bases short and J 0 bases short, with 7 bases between. CDR3 residues: CASSHDVNTEAFF. As DNA, the CDR3 is TGTGCCAGCAGCCATGACGTGAACACTGAAGCTTTCTTT. Together with reference TRBV7-2 and TRBJ1-1, the CDR3 gives the full variable domain: GAGVSQSPSNKVTEKGKDVELRCDPISGHTALYWYRQSLGQGLEFLIYFQGNSAPDKSGLPSDRFSAERTGGSVSTLTIQRTQQEDSAVYLCASSHDVNTEAFFGQGTRLTVV.

The rearrangement links TRBV20-1 to TRBJ1-2, with 7 bases fitting TRBD1. Germline V gene data show CDR1 as DFQATT and CDR2 as SNEGSKA (reference sequence). The length of the CDR3 is 11 residues. The CDR3 here is CRSDRAYGYTF. CDR3 coding DNA: TGCAGGTCAGACAGGGCCTATGGCTACACCTTC.

Comment on this clonotype: At one boundary the junction diverges from the germline segment, which might be a read error. The V and J genes are TRBV11-2 and TRBJ2-1; maybe TRBD1 (6 bases). Germline V gene lookup returns CDR1 SGHAT and CDR2 FQNNGV. This CDR3 has 17 amino acids. The CDR3 loop reads CASSSPKGESSCNEQFF. DNA for the CDR3: TGTGCCAGCAGCAGCCCTAAGGGGGAGAGCTCCTGCAATGAGCAGTTCTTC.

Only a few counts were recorded for this clonotype. The chain is built from TRBV18 and TRBJ2-6; D ambiguous. V lost 4 bases and J 0 bases, leaving 10 bases between the germline ends. The CDR3 has 16 residues. Looked up from germline, CDR1 is KGHSH and CDR2 is LQKENI. The CDR3 nucleotides are TGTGCCAGCTCACAAACCCTTATCTCTGGGGCCAACGTCCTGACTTTC. Translating it yields CASSQTLISGANVLTF.

In its sample, this clonotype was seen a few times. V usage is TRBV20-1 and J usage is TRBJ2-7; D perhaps matches TRBD2 (5 bases). The J call may be faulty, since TRBJ2-5 better matches the DNA end. Germline CDR1 reads DFQATT; CDR2 reads SNEGSKA (reference sequence). The CDR3 contains 12 residues. DNA of the CDR3: TGCAGTGGGAGGCCATTCGGGGAGACCCAGTACTTC. Protein sequence: CSGRPFGETQYF.

This clonotype has a handful of counts. The chain links TRBV5-6 to TRBJ1-1; D remains unclear. Germline V gives CDR1 SGHDT, CDR2 YYEEEE. The CDR3 is 12 residues long. The V end lost 2 bases, the J end lost 4 bases, and 6 bases lay between the germline ends. CDR3 sequence reads: CASSFASTEAFF. In DNA, the CDR3 is TGTGCCAGCAGCTTTGCCAGCACTGAAGCTTTCTTT.

This chain connects TRBV28 to TRBJ1-5, with D possibly being TRBD1 (5 bases). The V and J ends lost 7 bases and 7 bases respectively, with 14 bases between them. The CDR3 is 13 amino acids. In germline, CDR1 is MDHEN, CDR2 SYDVKM. The CDR3: CASTKRGGQPQHF. The CDR3 nucleotides read TGTGCCAGCACGAAGAGGGGAGGGCAGCCCCAGCATTTT.

In this sample, this clonotype turned up a few times. J is TRBJ2-1 and V is TRBV10-3, with 15 bases identical to TRBD2. The germline V gene encodes CDR1 ENHRY and CDR2 SYGVKD. V shed 4 bases and J 6 bases; nucleotides not matched to a gene: 13. The CDR3 extends over 19 amino acids. CDR3 loop: CAISGPWTSGGAWGNEQFF. The CDR3 DNA follows: TGTGCCATCAGTGGCCCATGGACTAGCGGGGGGGCCTGGGGCAATGAGCAGTTCTTC.

In its sample, this clonotype was seen a few times. This chain joins TRBV30 and TRBJ1-5; maybe TRBD1 (5 bases). Per germline, CDR1 GTSNPN and CDR2 SVGIG (reference sequence). The V and J ends lost 0 bases and 5 bases respectively, with 11 bases between them. The CDR3 runs 14 residues. The CDR3 sequence: CAWSVLGRDQPQHF. The CDR3 DNA sequence: TGTGCCTGGAGTGTACTCGGCAGGGATCAGCCCCAGCATTTT.

This rearrangement joins TRBV6-5 to TRBJ2-5; 9 bases map to TRBD2. CDR1 is MNHEY and CDR2 is SVGAGI in the germline V gene. Unmatched junction bases numbered 16, after V lost 6 bases and J lost 11 bases. The length of the CDR3 is 15 residues. Here the CDR3 DNA reads TGTGCCAGCAGACGGCGGGAGGGGAACTGGAATGAGCAGTACTTC. As protein: CASRRREGNWNEQYF.

This clonotype appeared a few times. Written as DNA, the CDR3 is TGTGCCAGCTCACCACCGAAGGTCACAGATACGCAGTATTTT. Amino acid sequence: CASSPPKVTDTQYF. This chain joins TRBV18 and TRBJ2-3; D unresolved. The length of the CDR3 is 14 residues. Germline V gives CDR1 KGHSH, CDR2 LQKENI. The V and J ends lost 0 bases and 2 bases respectively, with 6 bases between them.

This clonotype has only a few counts. The DNA for the CDR3 is TGTGCCAGCAGTGGGACTAGCGAGCGGAATGAGCAGTTCTTC. Translating gives CASSGTSERNEQFF. The chain recombines TRBV28 with TRBJ2-1; 10 nucleotides match TRBD2. J gave up 7 bases and V 5 bases, and 5 bases lay outside the gene matches. Germline V CDR1 and CDR2: MDHEN, SYDVKM. This CDR3 is built from 14 residues.

This clonotype was observed a few times. The gene calls are TRBV7-7 and TRBJ2-1; TRBD2 matches at 8 bases. V trimming: 4 bases; J trimming: 14 bases; junction bases outside the gene matches: 7. Germline CDR1 is SSHAT and CDR2 is FNYEAQ (reference sequence). CDR3 length: 12 amino acids. CDR3 region: CASSSYSGVKFF. The CDR3 DNA sequence: TGTGCCAGCAGCTCGTATAGCGGGGTGAAGTTCTTC.

This clonotype has just a few counts. The rearrangement joins TRBV5-1 to TRBJ1-1, with TRBD1 identical over 9 bases. CDR1 and CDR2 (germline): SGHRS, YFSETQ. V lost 3 bases to trimming and J lost 1 base; unmatched junction nucleotides: 7. There are 16 residues in the CDR3. The chain's CDR3 is CASSSTGGAGNTEAFF. The CDR3 coding sequence is TGCGCCAGCAGCTCCACAGGGGGCGCCGGGAACACTGAAGCTTTCTTT.

This clonotype has only a few counts. The gene calls are TRBV12-3 or TRBV12-4 and TRBJ2-1, with 7 bases fitting TRBD2. CDR3 length: 15 amino acids. V lost 3 bases, J lost 7 bases, and 9 bases stayed unmatched. This CDR3 is CASSFPFGRENEQFF. CDR3 DNA sequence: TGTGCCAGCAGTTTTCCCTTTGGGAGGGAGAATGAGCAGTTCTTC.

V usage is TRBV28 and J usage is TRBJ2-7, with 10 nucleotides matching TRBD2. Germline CDR1 MDHEN, CDR2 SYDVKM. The CDR3 runs to 17 residues. J gave up 0 bases and V 11 bases, and 16 bases lay outside the gene matches. The CDR3 reads CAASLASGSLSSYEQYF. The CDR3 DNA reads as TGTGCCGCCTCCTTGGCTAGCGGGAGCCTTAGCTCCTACGAGCAGTACTTC.

This clonotype was counted ten times or more. The chain links TRBV7-9 to TRBJ2-1; no reliable D call. The CDR3 has 14 amino acids. Trimming removed 1 base from V and 4 bases from J, with 8 bases in between. Per germline, CDR1 SEHNR and CDR2 FQNEAQ (reference sequence). CDR3 in DNA: TGTGCCAGCAGCTTAGGAGCAGATTACAATGAGCAGTTCTTC. It is translated as CASSLGADYNEQFF.

As for this clonotype: The junction and the germline gene differ at one end; a read error may be behind it. The V call is TRBV2, the J call TRBJ2-3; D is unresolved. The germline gives CDR1 SNHLY, CDR2 FYNNEI. The CDR3 is made up of 13 amino acids. The CDR3 sequence: CASRETAPDRQYF. CDR3 bases: TGTGCCAGCAGAGAGACTGCCCCAGATAGGCAGTATTTT.